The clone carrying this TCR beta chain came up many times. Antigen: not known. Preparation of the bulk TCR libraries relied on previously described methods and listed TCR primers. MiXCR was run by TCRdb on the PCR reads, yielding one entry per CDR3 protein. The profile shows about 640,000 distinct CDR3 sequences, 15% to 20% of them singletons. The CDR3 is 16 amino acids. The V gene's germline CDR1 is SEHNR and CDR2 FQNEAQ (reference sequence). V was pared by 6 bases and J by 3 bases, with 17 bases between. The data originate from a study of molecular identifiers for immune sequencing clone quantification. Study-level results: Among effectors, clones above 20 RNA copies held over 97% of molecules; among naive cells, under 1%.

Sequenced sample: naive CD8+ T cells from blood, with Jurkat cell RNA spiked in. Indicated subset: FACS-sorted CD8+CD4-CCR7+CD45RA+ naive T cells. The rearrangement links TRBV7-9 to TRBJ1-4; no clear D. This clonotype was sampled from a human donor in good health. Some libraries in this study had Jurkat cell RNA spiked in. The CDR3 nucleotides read TGTGCCAGCAGTAGAAACGCGGAGGGAGCTAATGAAAAACTGTTTTTT. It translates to CASSRNAEGANEKLFF.